These T cell receptor beta chains were read from a single sample in a study of cytomegalovirus exposure and HLA in healthy donors. The method was immunoSEQ multiplex PCR; TCRdb's version includes in-frame clones alone and lacks a portion of them. This table holds 150,000 to 200,000 clones, roughly 87% found once. Sequencing used PBMCs. The receptors come from a man aged 50-59 years in good health and CMV-seropositive. Both conserved end residues are part of each CDR3. The D gene is left open where the match is weak. A row's size may be missing; if present it is once, few, many or a size class.

TRBV6-1,.,TRBJ1-1,.,TGTGCCCTCAGAGGATTTGGAAACACTGAAGCTTTCTTT,CALRGFGNTEAFF
TRBV13,TRBD1,TRBJ1-2,.,TGTGCCAGCAGCTTTCGACAGGGGGCCCATGGCTACACCTTC,CASSFRQGAHGYTF
TRBV29-1,.,TRBJ2-7,.,TGCAGCGTTGAAGTAAACTCCTACGAGCAGTACTTC,CSVEVNSYEQYF
TRBV4-1,.,TRBJ2-5,.,TGCGCCAGCAGCTACACGGCCGGGGGAGAGACCCAGTACTTC,CASSYTAGGETQYF
TRBV27,.,TRBJ1-6,few,TGTGCCAGCAGTTTATTAGGACAGTATTCACCCCTCCACTTT,CASSLLGQYSPLHF
TRBV11-2,TRBD2,TRBJ2-3,.,TGTGCCAGCAGTAACCTAGCGGGGGGCACAGATACGCAGTATTTT,CASSNLAGGTDTQYF
TRBV6-1,.,TRBJ2-2,few,TGTGCCAGCAGTGAAACAGGCCACACCGGGGAGCTGTTTTTT,CASSETGHTGELFF
TRBV5-1,TRBD2,TRBJ2-3,once,TGCGCCAGCAGGTTAGAAGCGGGAGCTGTCACAGATACGCAGTATTTT,CASRLEAGAVTDTQYF
TRBV5-1,.,TRBJ1-1,few,TGCGCCAGCAGCTTGGAGACAGCGAACACTGAAGCTTTCTTT,CASSLETANTEAFF
TRBV29-1,TRBD1,TRBJ2-1,.,TGCAGCGTTTTGGACAGGGACTCCTACAATGAGCAGTTCTTC,CSVLDRDSYNEQFF
TRBV9,TRBD1,TRBJ1-1,.,TGTGCCAGCAGCGTATCGGGACAGATGAACACTGAAGCTTTCTTT,CASSVSGQMNTEAFF
TRBV28,TRBD1,TRBJ2-7,.,TGTGCCAGCACACCAACGACAGGGGGCTCTTACGAGCAGTACTTC,CASTPTTGGSYEQYF
TRBV5-1,TRBD1,TRBJ2-1,.,TGCGCTAGCAGCACGAGCCGACAGGGCTTGGAGTACAATGAGCAGTTCTTC,CASSTSRQGLEYNEQFF
TRBV6-1,.,TRBJ2-7,.,TGTGCCAGCAGCCAAGGGACTCCAGCGAACTACGAGCAGTACTTC,CASSQGTPANYEQYF
TRBV21-1,.,TRBJ2-7,.,TGTGCCAGCAAAGGAGGGACCTCAAACGAGCAGTACTTC,CASKGGTSNEQYF
TRBV9,TRBD2,TRBJ2-7,.,TGTGCCAGCAGCGTAGGGGGGACTAGCGGGGGGAACGAGCAGTACTTC,CASSVGGTSGGNEQYF
TRBV11-2,TRBD1,TRBJ1-4,few,TGTGCCAGCAGCGCGGTGGGACAGGGGTCGGAAAAACTGTTTTTT,CASSAVGQGSEKLFF
TRBV29-1,.,TRBJ2-2,.,TGCAGCGTTGTTGTAGAGAACACCGGGGAGCTGTTTTTT,CSVVVENTGELFF
TRBV30,TRBD2,TRBJ2-1,.,TGTGCCTGGAGTAGCGGGAAAGGCTCCAATGAGCAGTTCTTC,CAWSSGKGSNEQFF
TRBV13,TRBD1,TRBJ1-1,once,TGTGCCAGCAGCTCGGGACAGCTAGAAGCTTTCTTT,CASSSGQLEAFF
TRBV4-1,TRBD2,TRBJ2-7,once,TGCGCCAGCAGCCAAAAGCCCCCTCTAGCGGACATACCCTACGAGCAGTACTTC,CASSQKPPLADIPYEQYF
TRBV25-1,.,TRBJ1-2,few,TGTGCCAGCAGTGACCCAGGGTACGGCTACACCTTC,CASSDPGYGYTF
TRBV11-1,TRBD1,TRBJ2-2,.,TGTGCCAGCAGCGAAGACAGGGAGAACACCGGGGAGCTGTTTTTT,CASSEDRENTGELFF
TRBV5-1,TRBD1,TRBJ2-7,.,TGCGCCAGCAGCGCCCAGACACCGGGACAGGGGAGCCACGAGCAGTACTTC,CASSAQTPGQGSHEQYF
TRBV5-1,.,TRBJ2-5,.,TGCGCCAGCAGCCCCCGAGGAATTACTAGAGACCTAGAGACCCAGTACTTC,CASSPRGITRDLETQYF
TRBV5-1,TRBD2,TRBJ2-7,once,TGCGCCAGCAGCTTGGAACCCAGCGGGACCTACGAGCAGTACTTC,CASSLEPSGTYEQYF
TRBV10-3,TRBD2,TRBJ2-2,.,TGTGCCATCAGTGAATCAGGACTAGCGGGAGGGGGATCCGGGGAGCTGTTTTTT,CAISESGLAGGGSGELFF
TRBV5-6,.,TRBJ1-1,.,TGTGCCAGCAGCCTCCTGCAGGGGATGGGGAGAATGAACACTGAAGCTTTCTTT,CASSLLQGMGRMNTEAFF
TRBV6-6,.,TRBJ1-2,.,TGTGCCAGCAGACTGGGGGCAGGGTCCTATGGCTACACCTTC,CASRLGAGSYGYTF
TRBV27,.,TRBJ2-1,.,TGTGCCAGCAGCTACCTAAAGACTACGAGCTCCTACAATGAGCAGTTCTTC,CASSYLKTTSSYNEQFF
TRBV28,.,TRBJ2-7,.,TGTGCCAGCAGTTTTGGTGTTAGCGGTTCCTACGAGCAGTACTTC,CASSFGVSGSYEQYF
TRBV19,.,TRBJ1-1,.,TGTGCCAGTAGTATCGTCCACTCTAACACTGAAGCTTTCTTT,CASSIVHSNTEAFF
TRBV2,TRBD2,TRBJ2-5,.,TGTGCCAGCAGTAGAACCAGCGGGAGAATGGGGATCCAAGAGACCCAGTACTTC,CASSRTSGRMGIQETQYF
TRBV7-8,TRBD2,TRBJ2-7,few,TGTGCCAGCAGCCTGCTGACTAGCGGGGGGTACGAGCAGTACTTC,CASSLLTSGGYEQYF
TRBV2,.,TRBJ2-7,.,TGTGCCAGCAGCACGACAGCGTCCTACGAGCAGTACTTC,CASSTTASYEQYF
TRBV27,TRBD1,TRBJ1-6,once,TGTGCCAGCAGTTTATCGAGTTTGGGAGCAGGGGGAACGGGGGTGAATTCACCCCTCCACTTT,CASSLSSLGAGGTGVNSPLHF
TRBV28,.,TRBJ2-2,.,TGTGCCAGCACCAAGGACAGCTCCGGGGAGCTGTTTTTT,CASTKDSSGELFF
TRBV25-1,.,TRBJ2-6,.,TGTGCCAGCAGTGAATATCGTCATCCTACTGGGGCCAACGTCCTGACTTTC,CASSEYRHPTGANVLTF
TRBV10-3,.,TRBJ2-1,.,TGTGCCATCAGTTATACCGCCGACGGGGAGCAGTTCTTC,CAISYTADGEQFF